Listed here is a single T cell receptor (beta chain). Its antigen is unknown. Base quality data are lacking; no much larger clone is found one base away. The CDR3 regions of human TCRbeta chains were analyzed by immunosequencing. In the source study's methods: Repertoire TCRs were checked for matches against a reference library of SARS-CoV-2-specific TCRs that had been generated using the MIRA antigen-specificity platform. Breadth was defined as the fraction of unique TCRs that were SARS-CoV-2-associated, and depth was defined as the fraction of total T cells that were SARS-CoV-2-associated. Using the MIRA data, every spike-specific TCR was mapped to the spike region that the TCR reacted to and assigned to either a CD4 or a CD8 class. Log10-transformed breadth and depth values were compared by one-way ANOVA with Sidak's multiple comparisons tests. TCRdb's version of the immuneACCESS table is confined to in-frame rearrangements and falls short of the full clone set. An unresolved V gene accounts for under half of the shortfall where checked; the remainder is of unknown origin. D and trimming were read from the DNA, whereas the V and J calls and clone size are those reported in that table. The sample contains some 100,000 clones, about 83% of them found a single time. The ten most abundant clones make up roughly 3% of the sample.

The sample is drawn from a study of T cell responses to AZD1222 COVID-19 vaccine (dated by TCRdb to about 2021). Looking at the study overall: Because spike-specific TCR depth and breadth did not differ between the two schedules, AZD1222 recipients who got a second dose at roughly 4 weeks were pooled with those who got a second dose at roughly 12 weeks. A total of approximately 230 trial participants underwent TCR sequencing, of whom 207 received two doses of AZD1222 and some 26 received two doses of the MenACWY control vaccine. Enrollment into the trials was organized by age into subgroups of 18-55, 56-69 and 70-plus years, and those subgroups contained roughly 150, 30 and 60 TCR-sequenced participants, respectively. Paper-wide results and their limitations: Conclusions about previously exposed vaccinees were limited because only a handful of AZD1222 recipients were SARS-CoV-2 seropositive at baseline. Spike-specific TCR breadth and depth rose significantly after two AZD1222 doses compared with day 0 and with MenACWY recipients. Epitopes outside the regions mutated in the B.1.351 and B.1.1.7 variants were reportedly recognized by nearly half of the unique spike-specific TCRs. The whole spike protein was spanned by vaccine-associated CD4 TCRs, and dominant responses were seen in regions 160-218 and 743-854. Because no day 14 peak-response samples were available, the repertoires could be characterized only after the peak T cell response. In the small 56-69-year group, the increase in depth fell short of significance, most likely because of low power. Participants were mostly white British, with more females than males. The authors suggested clonal diversity may have been underestimated.

The germline V gene (reference sequence) provides CDR1 LGHDT and CDR2 YNNKEL. Trimming at the junction amounts to 0 bases on V and 8 bases on J, and the germline ends lie 16 bases apart. The CDR3 runs 15 residues from the cysteine to the phenylalanine. The sequence is cut down to CDR3 DNA, 45 bases in frame from base 1. Reading the label with the study, this specimen's time point is: baseline before first vaccination. Vaccinee samples were obtained from the UK trials COV001 and COV002, which included a single-blind randomized controlled phase 2/3 trial of AZD1222 (ChAdOx1 nCoV-19) in healthy adults. For TCRbeta chain sequencing, PBMC samples from trial participants were taken at day 0 and at day 28 after the second dose.

The sample here was peripheral blood, taken on day 0 of AZD1222 vaccination. The clonotype comes from an adult in good health. The receptor chain draws on TRBV3-1 (or the pseudogene TRBV3-2) and TRBJ1-2; confidence is insufficient to name the D gene. The CDR3 corresponds to CASSQEGGGERGYTF. The DNA reads TGTGCCAGCAGCCAAGAGGGTGGAGGCGAACGGGGCTACACCTTC.